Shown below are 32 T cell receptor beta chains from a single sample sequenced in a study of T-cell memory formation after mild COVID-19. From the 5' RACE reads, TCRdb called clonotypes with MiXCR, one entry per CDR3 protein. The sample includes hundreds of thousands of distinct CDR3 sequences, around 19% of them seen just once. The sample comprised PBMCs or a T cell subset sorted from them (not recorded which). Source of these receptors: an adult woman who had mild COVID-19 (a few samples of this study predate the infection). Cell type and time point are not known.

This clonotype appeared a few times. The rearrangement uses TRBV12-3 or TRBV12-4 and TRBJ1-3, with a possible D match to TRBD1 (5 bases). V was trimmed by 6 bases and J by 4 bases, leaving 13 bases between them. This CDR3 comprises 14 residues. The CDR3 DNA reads TGTGCCAGCAGCCGTGGGACGGACGGAAACACCATATATTTT. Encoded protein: CASSRGTDGNTIYF.

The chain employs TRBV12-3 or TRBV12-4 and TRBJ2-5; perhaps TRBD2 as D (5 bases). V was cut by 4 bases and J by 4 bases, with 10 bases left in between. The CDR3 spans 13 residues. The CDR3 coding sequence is TGTGCCAGCAGTTACGCCCGGGGAGAGACCCAGTACTTC. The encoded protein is CASSYARGETQYF.

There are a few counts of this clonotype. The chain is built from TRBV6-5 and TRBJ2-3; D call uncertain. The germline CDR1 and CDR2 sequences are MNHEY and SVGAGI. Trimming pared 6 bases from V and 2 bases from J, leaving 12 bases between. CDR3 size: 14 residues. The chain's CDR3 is CASSDGPPTDTQYF. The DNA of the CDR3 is TGTGCCAGCAGCGACGGGCCCCCCACAGATACGCAGTATTTT.

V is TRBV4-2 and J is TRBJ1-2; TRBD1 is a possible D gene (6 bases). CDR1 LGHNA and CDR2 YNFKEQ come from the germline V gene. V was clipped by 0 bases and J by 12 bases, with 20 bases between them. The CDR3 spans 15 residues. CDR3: CASSQDQGKSSSNTF. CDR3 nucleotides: TGTGCCAGCAGCCAAGATCAGGGGAAGAGCTCAAGTAACACCTTC.

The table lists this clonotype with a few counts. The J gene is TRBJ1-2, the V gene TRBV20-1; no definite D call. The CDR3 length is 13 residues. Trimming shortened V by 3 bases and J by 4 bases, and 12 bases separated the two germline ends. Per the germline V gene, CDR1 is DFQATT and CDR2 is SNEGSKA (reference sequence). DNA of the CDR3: TGCAGTGCTAGTCAAGGGCTCGTCTATGGCTACACCTTC. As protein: CSASQGLVYGYTF.

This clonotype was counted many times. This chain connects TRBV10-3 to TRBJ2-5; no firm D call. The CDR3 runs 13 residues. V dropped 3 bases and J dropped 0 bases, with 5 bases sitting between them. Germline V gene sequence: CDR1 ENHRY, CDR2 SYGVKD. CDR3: CAISEKYQETQYF. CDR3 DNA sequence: TGTGCCATCAGTGAAAAGTACCAAGAGACCCAGTACTTC.

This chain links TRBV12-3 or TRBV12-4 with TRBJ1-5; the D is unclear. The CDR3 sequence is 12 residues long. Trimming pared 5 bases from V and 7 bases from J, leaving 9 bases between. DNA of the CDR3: TGTGCCAGCAGTGGTTTGGGGCAGCCCCAGCATTTT. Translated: CASSGLGQPQHF.

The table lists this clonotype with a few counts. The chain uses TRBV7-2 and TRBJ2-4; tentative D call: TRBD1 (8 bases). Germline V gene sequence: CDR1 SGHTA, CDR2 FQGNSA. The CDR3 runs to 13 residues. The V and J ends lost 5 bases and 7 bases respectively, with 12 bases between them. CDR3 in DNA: TGTGCCAGCAGCAAACAGGGGGGGAACATTCAGTACTTC. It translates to CASSKQGGNIQYF.

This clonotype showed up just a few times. CDR3 sequence: CSVFAYEQYF. CDR3 DNA sequence: TGCAGCGTTTTCGCCTACGAGCAGTACTTC. The chain has TRBV29-1 and TRBJ2-7; D unclear. CDR1 and CDR2 from the germline V gene are SQVTM and ANQGSEA. V was cut by 5 bases and J by 2 bases, with 4 bases left in between. There are 10 residues in the CDR3.

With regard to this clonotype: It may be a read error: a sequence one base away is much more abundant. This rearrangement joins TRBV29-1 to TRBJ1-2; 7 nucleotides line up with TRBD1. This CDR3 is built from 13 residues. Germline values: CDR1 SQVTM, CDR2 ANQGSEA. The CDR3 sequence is CRAMEGRGYGYTF. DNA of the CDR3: TGCAGAGCCATGGAGGGCAGGGGGTATGGCTACACCTTC.

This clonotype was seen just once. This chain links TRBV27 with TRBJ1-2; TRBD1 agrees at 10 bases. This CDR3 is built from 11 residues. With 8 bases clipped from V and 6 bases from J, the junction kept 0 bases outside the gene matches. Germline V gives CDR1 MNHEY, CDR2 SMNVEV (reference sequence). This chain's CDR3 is CASGTGDGYTF. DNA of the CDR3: TGTGCCAGCGGGACAGGGGATGGCTACACCTTC.

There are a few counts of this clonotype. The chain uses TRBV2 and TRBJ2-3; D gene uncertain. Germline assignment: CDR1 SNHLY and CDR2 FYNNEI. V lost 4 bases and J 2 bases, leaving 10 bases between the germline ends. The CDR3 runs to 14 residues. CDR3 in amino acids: CASSGELTTDTQYF. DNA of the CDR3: TGTGCCAGCAGTGGGGAACTAACCACAGATACGCAGTATTTT.

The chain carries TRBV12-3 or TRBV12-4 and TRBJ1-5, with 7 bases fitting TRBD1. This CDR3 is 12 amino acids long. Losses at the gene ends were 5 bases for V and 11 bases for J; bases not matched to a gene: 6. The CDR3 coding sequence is TGTGCCAGCAGTCCGACAGGGACAGCCCAGCATTTT. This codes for CASSPTGTAQHF.

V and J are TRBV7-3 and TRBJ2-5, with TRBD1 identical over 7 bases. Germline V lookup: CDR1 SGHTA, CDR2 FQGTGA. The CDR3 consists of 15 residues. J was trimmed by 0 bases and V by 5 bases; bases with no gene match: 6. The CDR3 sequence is CASSPNRGHQETQYF. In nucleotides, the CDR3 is TGTGCCAGCAGCCCAAACAGGGGTCACCAAGAGACCCAGTACTTC.

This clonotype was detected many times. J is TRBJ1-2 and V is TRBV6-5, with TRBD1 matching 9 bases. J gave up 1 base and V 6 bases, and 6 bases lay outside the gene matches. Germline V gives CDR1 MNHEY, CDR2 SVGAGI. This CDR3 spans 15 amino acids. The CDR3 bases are TGTGCCAGCAGGCTCGACAGGGGGTTTAACTATGGCTACACCTTC. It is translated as CASRLDRGFNYGYTF.

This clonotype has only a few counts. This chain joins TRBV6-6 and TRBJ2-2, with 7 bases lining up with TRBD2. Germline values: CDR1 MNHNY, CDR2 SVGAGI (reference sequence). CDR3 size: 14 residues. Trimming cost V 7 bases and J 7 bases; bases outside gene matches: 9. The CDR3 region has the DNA TGTGCCAGCAAAGACGGGAGGAGGAGCGGGGAGCTGTTTTTT. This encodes CASKDGRRSGELFF.

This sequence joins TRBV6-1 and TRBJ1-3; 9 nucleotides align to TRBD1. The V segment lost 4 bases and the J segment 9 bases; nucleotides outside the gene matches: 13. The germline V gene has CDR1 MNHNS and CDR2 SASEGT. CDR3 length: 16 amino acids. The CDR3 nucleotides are TGTGCCAGCAGTGGGACAGGGGCCGTATGGGCACGCACCATATATTTT. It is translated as CASSGTGAVWARTIYF.

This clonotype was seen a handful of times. The CDR3 nucleotides read TGCGCCAGCAGCTTGGGGCCGGGGGGCTATGAGCAGTTCTTC. Residues: CASSLGPGGYEQFF. This chain links TRBV5-1 with TRBJ2-1, with D possibly matching TRBD2 (7 bases). This CDR3 comprises 14 residues. V shed 0 bases and J shed 8 bases, with 12 bases lying between them. Germline CDR1 SGHRS, CDR2 YFSETQ.

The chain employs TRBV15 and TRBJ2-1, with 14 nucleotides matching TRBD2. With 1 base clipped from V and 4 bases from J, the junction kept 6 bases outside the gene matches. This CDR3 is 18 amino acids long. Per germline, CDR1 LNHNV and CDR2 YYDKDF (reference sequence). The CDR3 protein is CATSRGGTSGGHYNEQFF. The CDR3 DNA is TGTGCCACCAGCAGAGGGGGGACTAGCGGGGGCCATTACAATGAGCAGTTCTTC. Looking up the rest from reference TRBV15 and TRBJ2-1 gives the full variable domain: DAMVIQNPRYQVTQFGKPVTLSCSQTLNHNVMYWYQQKSSQAPKLLFHYYDKDFNNEADTPDNFQSRRPNTSFCFLDIRSPGLGDTAMYLCATSRGGTSGGHYNEQFFGPGTRLTVL.

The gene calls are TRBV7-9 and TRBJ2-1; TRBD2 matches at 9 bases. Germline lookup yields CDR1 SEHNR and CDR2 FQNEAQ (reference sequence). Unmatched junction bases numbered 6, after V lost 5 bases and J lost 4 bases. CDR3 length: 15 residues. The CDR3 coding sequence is TGTGCCAGCAGCGAGACTAGCGGAGCGTACAATGAGCAGTTCTTC. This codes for CASSETSGAYNEQFF. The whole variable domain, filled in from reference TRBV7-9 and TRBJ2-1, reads DTGVSQNPRHKITKRGQNVTFRCDPISEHNRLYWYRQTLGQGPEFLTYFQNEAQLEKSRLLSDRFSAERPKGSFSTLEIQRTEQGDSAMYLCASSETSGAYNEQFFGPGTRLTVL.

This CDR3 is CASSYRLAGGRSSEQFF. CDR3 sequence (DNA): TGTGCCAGCAGTTACCGACTAGCGGGGGGACGGAGCAGTGAGCAGTTCTTC. The chain uses TRBV6-5 and TRBJ2-1; TRBD2 matches at 13 bases. Germline V CDR1 and CDR2: MNHEY, SVGAGI. This CDR3 comprises 17 residues. V lost 2 bases to trimming and J lost 9 bases; unmatched junction nucleotides: 10.

The CDR3 nucleotides are TGCAGTGCTAGGGGGAGGGACTCCTACAATGAGCAGTTCTTC. This translates into CSARGRDSYNEQFF. The V and J genes are TRBV20-1 and TRBJ2-1; 7 nucleotides line up with TRBD2. CDR3 size: 14 residues. The V gene end was trimmed by 3 bases and the J gene end by 0 bases; junction bases not matched to a gene: 2. The germline gives CDR1 DFQATT, CDR2 SNEGSKA (reference sequence).

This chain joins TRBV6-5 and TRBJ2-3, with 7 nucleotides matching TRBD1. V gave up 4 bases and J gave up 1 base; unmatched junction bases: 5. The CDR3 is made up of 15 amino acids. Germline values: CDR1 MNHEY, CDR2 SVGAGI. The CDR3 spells CASSWTGARTDTQYF. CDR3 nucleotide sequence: TGTGCCAGCAGTTGGACAGGAGCCCGCACAGATACGCAGTATTTT.

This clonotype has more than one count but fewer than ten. CDR3 sequence (DNA): TGTGCCAGCAGCGTAGCGTCGGGACTAGCGAGCAACGAGCAGTACTTC. As protein: CASSVASGLASNEQYF. The J gene is TRBJ2-7, the V gene TRBV9; 10 bases align to TRBD2. Germline V gives CDR1 SGDLS, CDR2 YYNGEE. Trimming removed 0 bases from V and 5 bases from J; junction bases left unmatched: 8. The CDR3 covers 16 residues.

CDR3 nucleotides: TGTGCCTGGAGTCCGACGGGAAGAGAGCAGTTCTTC. Translating it yields CAWSPTGREQFF. The V and J genes are TRBV30 and TRBJ2-1; D possibly corresponds to TRBD2 (5 bases). The CDR3 sequence is 12 residues long. V was pared by 2 bases and J by 10 bases, with 12 bases between. Germline lookup yields CDR1 GTSNPN and CDR2 SVGIG (reference sequence).

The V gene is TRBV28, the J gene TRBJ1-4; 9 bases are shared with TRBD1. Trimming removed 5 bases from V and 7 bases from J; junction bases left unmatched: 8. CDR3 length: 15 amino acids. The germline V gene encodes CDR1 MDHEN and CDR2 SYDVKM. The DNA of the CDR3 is TGTGCCAGCAGTCCACAGACAGGGGGGCGTGAAAAACTGTTTTTT. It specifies CASSPQTGGREKLFF. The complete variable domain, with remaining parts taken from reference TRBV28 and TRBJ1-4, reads DVKVTQSSRYLVKRTGEKVFLECVQDMDHENMFWYRQDPGLGLRLIYFSYDVKMKEKGDIPEGYSVSREKKERFSLILESASTNQTSMYLCASSPQTGGREKLFFGSGTQLSVL.

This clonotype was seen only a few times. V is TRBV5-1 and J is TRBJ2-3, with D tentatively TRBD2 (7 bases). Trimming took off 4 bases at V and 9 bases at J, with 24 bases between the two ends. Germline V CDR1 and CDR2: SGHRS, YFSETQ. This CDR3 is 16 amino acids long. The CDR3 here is CASSTETASGGGTQYF. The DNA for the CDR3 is TGCGCCAGCAGCACGGAAACCGCTAGCGGAGGGGGGACGCAGTATTTT.

The CDR3 loop is CASTRDRSSGNTIYF. The DNA for the CDR3 is TGCGCCAGCACCCGGGACCGGAGCTCTGGAAACACCATATATTTT. The V gene is TRBV5-1, the J gene TRBJ1-3, with a possible D match to TRBD1 (5 bases). Germline values: CDR1 SGHRS, CDR2 YFSETQ. With 6 bases removed from V and 0 bases from J, the gap between germline ends came to 13 bases. The CDR3 runs to 15 residues.

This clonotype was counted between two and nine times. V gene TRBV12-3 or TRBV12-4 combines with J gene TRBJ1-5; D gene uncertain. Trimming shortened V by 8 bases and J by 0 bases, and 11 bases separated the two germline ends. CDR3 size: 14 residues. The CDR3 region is CASGRLYSNQPQHF. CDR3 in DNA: TGTGCCAGCGGACGGTTGTATAGCAATCAGCCCCAGCATTTT.

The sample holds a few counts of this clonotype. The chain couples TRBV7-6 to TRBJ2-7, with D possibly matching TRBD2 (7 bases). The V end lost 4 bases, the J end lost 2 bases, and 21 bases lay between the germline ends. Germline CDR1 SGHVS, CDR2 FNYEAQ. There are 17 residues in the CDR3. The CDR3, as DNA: TGTGCCAGCAGCTCGTTCCGTCCGGGGGGCAACACCTACGAGCAGTACTTC. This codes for CASSSFRPGGNTYEQYF.

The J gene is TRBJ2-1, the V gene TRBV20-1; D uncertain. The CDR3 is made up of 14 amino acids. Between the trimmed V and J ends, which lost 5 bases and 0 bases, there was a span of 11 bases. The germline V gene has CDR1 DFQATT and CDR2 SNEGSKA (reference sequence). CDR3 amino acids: CSAETTSSYNEQFF. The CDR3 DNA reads TGCAGTGCTGAGACGACGAGCTCCTACAATGAGCAGTTCTTC.

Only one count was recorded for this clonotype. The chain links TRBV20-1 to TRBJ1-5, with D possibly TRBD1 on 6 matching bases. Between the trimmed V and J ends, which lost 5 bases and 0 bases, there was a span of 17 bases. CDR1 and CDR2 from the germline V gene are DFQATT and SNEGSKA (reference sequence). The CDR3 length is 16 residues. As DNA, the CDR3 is TGCAGTGCTTCCCTCCCGGGACACTATAGCAATCAGCCCCAGCATTTT. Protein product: CSASLPGHYSNQPQHF.